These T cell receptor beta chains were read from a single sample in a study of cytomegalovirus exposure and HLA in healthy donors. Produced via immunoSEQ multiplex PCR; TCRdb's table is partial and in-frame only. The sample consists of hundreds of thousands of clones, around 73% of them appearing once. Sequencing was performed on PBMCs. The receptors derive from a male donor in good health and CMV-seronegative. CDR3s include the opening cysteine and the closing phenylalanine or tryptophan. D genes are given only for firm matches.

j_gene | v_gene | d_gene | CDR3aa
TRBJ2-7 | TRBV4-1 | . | CASSQEEEYEQYF
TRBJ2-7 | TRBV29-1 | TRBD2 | CSAWTSKSGEQYF
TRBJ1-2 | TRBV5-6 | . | CASSLFRSYGYTF
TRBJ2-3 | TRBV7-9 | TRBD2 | CASSLGRAGLSTDTQYF
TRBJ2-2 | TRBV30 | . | CAWSVRGGRAVGELFF
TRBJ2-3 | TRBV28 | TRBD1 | CASSFSTGHSTDTQYF
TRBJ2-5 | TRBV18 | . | CASSRSGSGETQYF
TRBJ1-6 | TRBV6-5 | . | CASNTGLNSPLHF
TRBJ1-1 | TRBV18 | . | CASSRDTSNTEAFF
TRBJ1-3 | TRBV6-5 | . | CASSELAGGNTIYF
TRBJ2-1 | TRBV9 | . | CASSPLSGLQNEQFF
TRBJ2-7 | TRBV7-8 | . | CASSFSRGVSGQYF
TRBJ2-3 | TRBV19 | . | CASSIQGGTDTQYF
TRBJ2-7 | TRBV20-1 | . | CSAGGTYEQYF
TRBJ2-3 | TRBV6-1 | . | CASLGGSYTDTQYF
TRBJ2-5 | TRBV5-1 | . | CASSPTPETQYF
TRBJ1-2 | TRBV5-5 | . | CASSHQTGLYGYTF
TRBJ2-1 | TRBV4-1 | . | CASRRDSTYNEQFF
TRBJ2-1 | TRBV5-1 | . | CASSFSGTLPSSYNEQFF
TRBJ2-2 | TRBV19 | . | CASSPFGIDANTGELFF
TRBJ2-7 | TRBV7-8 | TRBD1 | CASSLGQTAYEQYF
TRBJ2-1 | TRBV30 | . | CAWSGRFKIGESPYNEQFF
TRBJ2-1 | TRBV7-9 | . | CSSSPPGSSYNEQFF
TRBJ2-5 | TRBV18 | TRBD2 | CASSPGTSGRIGETQYF
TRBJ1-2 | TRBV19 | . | CASSELLQGNYGYTF
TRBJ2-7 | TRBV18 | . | CASSPGPGATYEQYF
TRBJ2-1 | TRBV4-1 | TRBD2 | CASSRRSGSSYNEQFF
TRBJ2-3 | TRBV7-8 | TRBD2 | CASSLAGLVTRTDTQYF
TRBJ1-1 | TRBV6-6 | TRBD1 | CASSYSQGVGNTEAFF